The 17 T cell receptor beta chains presented below share a single source sample, sequenced in a study of blood T cell repertoires in COVID-19 (dated by TCRdb to about 2020). Library prep was done by the immunoSEQ multiplex PCR assay. Entries here come from immuneACCESS through TCRdb and include only in-frame sequences with V and J called. Some clones fail to appear in such tables; in the studies checked, an unresolved V gene covers under half of the shortfall, and the cause of the remainder is unknown. Counted in this sample were roughly 250,000 clones; around 85% of them appeared once. 2.5% to 3.5% of the sample rests with the top ten. Sequencing was done on a sample of PBMCs or T cells enriched from blood (not recorded which). These TCRs come from a woman aged 40 to 50 with acute COVID-19.

The chain has TRBV5-4 and TRBJ2-5, with D uncertain. Trimming stripped 1 base from V and 5 bases from J, with 3 bases between. This CDR3 spans 11 amino acids. The germline V gene encodes CDR1 SGHNT and CDR2 YYREEE (reference sequence). The chain's CDR3 is CASSLRETQYF. The CDR3 coding sequence is TGTGCCAGCAGCTTGCGGGAGACCCAGTACTTC.

This clone was detected once. The chain joins TRBV10-3 to TRBJ2-3; TRBD2 agrees at 9 bases. The CDR3 spans 20 residues. Trimming took 0 bases from V and 1 from J; bases not matched to a gene: 14. The germline V gene has CDR1 ENHRY and CDR2 SYGVKD. The CDR3 DNA reads as TGTGCCATCAGTGAGTCCCTAATTAGCGGGAGTGAGTACGGCACAGATACGCAGTATTTT. Its protein product is CAISESLISGSEYGTDTQYF.

This rearrangement joins TRBV9 to TRBJ2-7; TRBD1 is a possible D gene (6 bases). In germline, CDR1 is SGDLS, CDR2 YYNGEE. V lost 4 bases to trimming and J lost 3 bases, with 17 bases between them. This CDR3 region has 15 residues. The CDR3: CASSPRAGVGYEQYF. The CDR3 DNA sequence: TGTGCCAGCAGCCCAAGAGCAGGGGTCGGCTACGAGCAGTACTTC.

This clone has more than one count but fewer than ten. The V call is TRBV19, the J call TRBJ2-1, with 12 bases identical to TRBD2. The CDR3 runs to 16 residues. Trimming cost V 2 bases and J 7 bases; bases outside gene matches: 6. Germline-derived CDR1 and CDR2 are LNHDA and SQIVND (reference sequence). CDR3 in amino acids: CASSISLLAGGNEQFF. The DNA for the CDR3 is TGTGCCAGTAGTATAAGCCTGCTAGCGGGAGGGAATGAGCAGTTCTTC.

The rearrangement joins TRBV29-1 to TRBJ2-7, with TRBD1 matching over 12 bases. The germline CDR1 and CDR2 sequences are SQVTM and ANQGSEA. J lost 7 bases, V lost 6 bases, and 4 bases had no gene match. This CDR3 is built from 12 residues. CDR3 protein: CSVGQGAGEQYF. The DNA of the CDR3 is TGCAGCGTGGGACAGGGGGCGGGGGAGCAGTACTTC.

The rearrangement links TRBV21-1 to TRBJ2-1; no DNA check was done on the table's D call, TRBD1. TRBV21-1 counts as a pseudogene. CDR3 length: 18 residues. The CDR3 is CASSVHRANDSSYNEQFF. The CDR3 coding sequence is TGTGCCAGCAGCGTTCACAGGGCGAATGATAGCTCCTACAATGAGCAGTTCTTC.

The chain carries TRBV5-1 and TRBJ2-7, with 7 bases identical to TRBD2. The CDR3 length is 15 residues. CDR1 and CDR2 from the germline V gene are SGHRS and YFSETQ. The J segment lost 3 bases and the V segment lost 2 bases, leaving 8 bases of the junction unmatched. CDR3 protein: CASSFGGGPGYEQYF. CDR3 nucleotides: TGCGCCAGCAGCTTTGGGGGAGGGCCGGGCTACGAGCAGTACTTC.

The chain carries TRBV14 and TRBJ2-3, with 10 bases fitting TRBD2. The CDR3 runs 14 residues. Germline values: CDR1 SGHDN, CDR2 FVKESK. Germline trimming cut 2 bases from V and 7 bases from J; bases unmatched to any gene: 3. CDR3 bases: TGTGCCAGCAGCCAAAGGACTAGCGGAAATACGCAGTATTTT. Amino acid sequence: CASSQRTSGNTQYF.

In the case of this clone: Other DNA sequences in this sample translate to the same CDR3. V usage is TRBV12-3 or TRBV12-4 and J usage is TRBJ2-1; no clear D. The CDR3 extends over 11 amino acids. Trimming took 5 bases from V and 8 from J, leaving 7 bases between them. In DNA, the CDR3 is TGTGCCAGCAGTCTTGTTGATGAGCAGTTCTTC. This encodes CASSLVDEQFF.

The chain joins TRBV28 to TRBJ1-1, with 8 bases identical to TRBD1. The CDR3 covers 15 residues. V gave up 3 bases and J gave up 4 bases; unmatched junction bases: 7. CDR1 is MDHEN and CDR2 is SYDVKM in the germline V gene. Here the CDR3 reads CASSFSRGPTTEAFF. CDR3 coding DNA: TGTGCCAGCAGTTTTTCCAGGGGGCCGACCACTGAAGCTTTCTTT.

This clone was seen many times. J is TRBJ2-1 and V is TRBV3-1 (or the pseudogene TRBV3-2); maybe TRBD2 (6 bases). Germline assignment: CDR1 LGHDT and CDR2 YNNKEL (reference sequence). V was shortened by 3 bases and J by 5 bases, with 11 bases between the two germline ends. CDR3 size: 14 residues. The CDR3 loop is CASSQAGKDNEQFF. The CDR3 DNA is TGTGCCAGCAGCCAGGCGGGGAAGGACAATGAGCAGTTCTTC.

A remark on this clone: At one of its ends the junction is not consistent with the germline gene, which may arise from a read error. The rearrangement links TRBV6-4 to TRBJ2-2; 8 bases align to TRBD2. The CDR3 runs to 17 residues. CDR1 and CDR2 from the germline V gene are MRHNA and SNTAGT. CDR3 coding DNA: TGCGCCCCCCGCCCCCGGCGGACGGGGGGGGGCGGCGGGGAGCTGTTTTTT. It translates to CAPRPRRTGGGGGELFF.

The V call is TRBV6-5, the J call TRBJ2-7, with a tentative D call TRBD2 (6 bases). The CDR3 is 14 amino acids. V dropped 6 bases and J dropped 2 bases, with 14 bases sitting between them. From germline, CDR1 is MNHEY and CDR2 SVGAGI. The CDR3 sequence is CASSSPSSAYEQYF. In DNA form, the CDR3 reads TGTGCCAGCAGCTCACCATCTAGCGCCTACGAGCAGTACTTC.

The J gene is TRBJ1-2, the V gene TRBV12-3 or TRBV12-4; the D gene is possibly TRBD1 (6 bases). Trimming removed 1 base at V and 6 bases at J, with 9 bases between. The CDR3 is 13 residues long. This CDR3 is CASSLDRVDGYTF. As DNA, the CDR3 is TGTGCCAGCAGTTTAGACAGGGTGGATGGCTACACCTTC.

The rearrangement uses TRBV7-3 and TRBJ2-7; TRBD1 agrees at 8 bases. The germline CDR1 and CDR2 sequences are SGHTA and FQGTGA. V dropped 2 bases and J dropped 3; count of bases not matched to a gene: 3. The CDR3 has 14 amino acids. CDR3 coding DNA: TGTGCCAGCAGCTTAGGACAGGGAAACTACGAGCAGTACTTC. Its translation is CASSLGQGNYEQYF.

The chain is built from TRBV5-1 and TRBJ2-7, with a weak D call TRBD1 (5 bases). V lost 3 bases and J lost 4, with 8 bases in between. The CDR3 totals 12 residues. Germline V gene lookup returns CDR1 SGHRS and CDR2 YFSETQ. Here the CDR3 reads CASSSQGYEQYF. The CDR3 nucleotides read TGCGCCAGCAGCTCCCAGGGTTACGAGCAGTACTTC.

In DNA form, the CDR3 reads TGTGCCAGCAGACTACTAGCGGCTTACAATGAGCAGTTCTTC. As protein: CASRLLAAYNEQFF. The chain links TRBV6-5 to TRBJ2-1, with TRBD2 matching over 8 bases. With V trimmed by 6 bases and J by 4 bases, 5 bases remained unmatched. This CDR3 is built from 14 residues. Germline V gene lookup returns CDR1 MNHEY and CDR2 SVGAGI.